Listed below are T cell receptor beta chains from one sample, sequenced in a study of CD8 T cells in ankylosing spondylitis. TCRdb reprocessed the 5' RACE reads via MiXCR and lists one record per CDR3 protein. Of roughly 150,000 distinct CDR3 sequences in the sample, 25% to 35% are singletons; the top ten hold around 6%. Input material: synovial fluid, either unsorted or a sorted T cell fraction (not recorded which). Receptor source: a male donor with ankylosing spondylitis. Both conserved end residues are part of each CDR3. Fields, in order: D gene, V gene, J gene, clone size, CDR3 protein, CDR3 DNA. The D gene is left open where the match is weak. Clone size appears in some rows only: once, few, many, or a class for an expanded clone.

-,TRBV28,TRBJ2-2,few,CASSLGWGTGELFF,TGTGCCAGCAGTTTAGGCTGGGGGACCGGGGAGCTGTTTTTT
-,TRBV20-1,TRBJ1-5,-,CSARGSDQPQHF,TGCAGTGCTAGAGGATCAGATCAGCCCCAGCATTTT
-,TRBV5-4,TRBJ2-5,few,CASSRQDHQETQYF,TGTGCCAGCAGCCGACAGGATCACCAAGAGACCCAGTACTTC
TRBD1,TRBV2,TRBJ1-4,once,CASSEDRDTEKLFF,TGTGCCAGCAGTGAGGACAGGGATACTGAAAAACTGTTTTTT
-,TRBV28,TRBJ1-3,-,CASSLGQGGYTIYF,TGTGCCAGCAGTTTAGGGCAGGGAGGATACACCATATATTTT
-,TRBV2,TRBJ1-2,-,CASGEGPYGYTF,TGTGCCAGCGGAGAGGGTCCCTATGGCTACACCTTC
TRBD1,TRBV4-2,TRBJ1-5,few,CASSPSQGEDNQPQHF,TGTGCCAGCAGCCCCTCACAGGGGGAGGACAATCAGCCCCAGCATTTT
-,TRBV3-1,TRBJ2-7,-,CASSLYFGGSDYEQYF,TGTGCCAGCAGCCTCTATTTTGGAGGGTCGGACTACGAGCAGTACTTC
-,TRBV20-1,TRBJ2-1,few,CSAQTPSEQFF,TGCAGTGCCCAGACCCCGAGCGAGCAGTTCTTC
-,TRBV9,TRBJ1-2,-,CASSPQASSNYGYTF,TGTGCCAGCAGCCCCCAGGCGTCCTCTAACTATGGCTACACCTTC
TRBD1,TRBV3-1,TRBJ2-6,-,CASSIRLGGQGSGANVLTF,TGTGCCAGCAGCATACGATTGGGGGGACAGGGGAGCGGGGCCAACGTCCTGACTTTC
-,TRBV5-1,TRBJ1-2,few,CASSPEGSLYTF,TGCGCCAGCAGCCCGGAGGGATCCCTCTACACCTTC
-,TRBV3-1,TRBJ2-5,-,CASSQIVQETQYF,TGTGCCAGCAGCCAAATCGTGCAAGAGACCCAGTACTTC
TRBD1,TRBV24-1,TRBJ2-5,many,CATSPGQGYQETQYF,TGTGCCACCAGCCCGGGACAGGGGTACCAAGAGACCCAGTACTTC
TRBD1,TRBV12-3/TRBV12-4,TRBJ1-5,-,CASSRTGVNQPQHF,TGTGCCAGCAGCCGGACAGGAGTTAATCAGCCCCAGCATTTT
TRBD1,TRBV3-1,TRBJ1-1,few,CASSADRASEAFF,TGTGCCAGCAGCGCGGACAGGGCTAGTGAAGCTTTCTTT
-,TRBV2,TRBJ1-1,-,CATRGEQKNTEAFF,TGTGCCACCCGCGGGGAGCAAAAGAACACTGAAGCTTTCTTT
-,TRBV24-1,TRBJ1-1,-,CATSAGPGNRLGTEAFF,TGTGCCACCAGTGCTGGACCGGGAAACCGACTCGGCACTGAAGCTTTCTTT
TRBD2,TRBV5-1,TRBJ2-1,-,CASAGLAGNNEQFF,TGCGCCAGCGCAGGACTAGCGGGGAACAATGAGCAGTTCTTC
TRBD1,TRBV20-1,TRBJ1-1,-,CSVDRENTEAFF,TGCAGTGTTGACAGGGAGAACACTGAAGCTTTCTTT
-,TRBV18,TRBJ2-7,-,CASSPLRAGTHEQYF,TGTGCCAGCTCACCCCTACGAGCAGGGACCCACGAGCAGTACTTC
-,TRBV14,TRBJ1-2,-,CASSRETGLYYGYTF,TGTGCCAGCAGCCGAGAGACGGGACTTTATTATGGCTACACCTTC
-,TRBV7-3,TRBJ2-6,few,CASRLNAGISGANVLTF,TGTGCCAGCAGATTAAACGCAGGGATCTCTGGGGCCAACGTCCTGACTTTC
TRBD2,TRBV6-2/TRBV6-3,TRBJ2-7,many,CASSWTSQSSYEQYF,TGTGCCAGCAGTTGGACTAGCCAAAGCTCCTACGAGCAGTACTTC
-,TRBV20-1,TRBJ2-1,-,CSATDGGYNEQFF,TGCAGTGCTACAGACGGAGGATACAATGAGCAGTTCTTC
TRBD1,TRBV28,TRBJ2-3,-,CASGQRQGFTDTQYF,TGTGCCAGCGGCCAAAGACAGGGATTCACAGATACGCAGTATTTT
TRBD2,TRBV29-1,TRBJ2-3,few,CSASGQNTDTQYF,TGCAGCGCTAGCGGCCAAAACACAGATACGCAGTATTTT
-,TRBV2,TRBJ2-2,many,CASNGGRGAGGELFF,TGTGCCAGCAATGGCGGTCGGGGGGCGGGCGGGGAGCTGTTTTTT